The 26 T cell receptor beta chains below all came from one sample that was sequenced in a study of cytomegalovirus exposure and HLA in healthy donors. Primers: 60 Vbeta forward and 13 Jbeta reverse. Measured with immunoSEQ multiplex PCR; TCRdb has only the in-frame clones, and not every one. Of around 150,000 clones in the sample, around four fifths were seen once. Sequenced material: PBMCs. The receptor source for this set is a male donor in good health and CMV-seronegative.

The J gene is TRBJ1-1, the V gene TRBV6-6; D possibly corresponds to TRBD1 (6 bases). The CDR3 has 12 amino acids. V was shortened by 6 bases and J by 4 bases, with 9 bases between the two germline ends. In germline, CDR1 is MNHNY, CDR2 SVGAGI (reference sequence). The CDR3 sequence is CASRKQGTEAFF. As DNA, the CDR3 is TGTGCCAGCAGGAAACAGGGCACTGAAGCTTTCTTT.

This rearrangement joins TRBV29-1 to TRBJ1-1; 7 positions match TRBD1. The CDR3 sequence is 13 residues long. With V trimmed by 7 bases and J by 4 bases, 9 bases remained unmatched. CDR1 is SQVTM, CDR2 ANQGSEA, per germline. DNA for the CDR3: TGCAGCGCTGCCGGACAGGCCGCCACTGAAGCTTTCTTT. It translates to CSAAGQAATEAFF.

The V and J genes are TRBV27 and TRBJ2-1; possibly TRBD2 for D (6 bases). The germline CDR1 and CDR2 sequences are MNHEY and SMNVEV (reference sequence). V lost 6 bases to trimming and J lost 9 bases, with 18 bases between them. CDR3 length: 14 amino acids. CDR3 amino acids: CASSWGLHSGEQFF. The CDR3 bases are TGTGCCAGCAGCTGGGGACTTCATAGTGGTGAGCAGTTCTTC.

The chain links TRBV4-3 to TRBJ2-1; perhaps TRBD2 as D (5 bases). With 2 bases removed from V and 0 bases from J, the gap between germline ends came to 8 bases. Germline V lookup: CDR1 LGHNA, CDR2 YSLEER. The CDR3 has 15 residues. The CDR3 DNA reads TGCGCCAGCAGCCAACAGCGGAACTCCTACAATGAGCAGTTCTTC. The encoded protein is CASSQQRNSYNEQFF.

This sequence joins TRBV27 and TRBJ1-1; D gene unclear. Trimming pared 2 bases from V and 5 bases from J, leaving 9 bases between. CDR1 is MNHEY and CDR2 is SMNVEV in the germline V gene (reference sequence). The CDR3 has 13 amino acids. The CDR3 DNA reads TGTGCCAGCAGTTTAGAGTCAACGACTGAAGCTTTCTTT. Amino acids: CASSLESTTEAFF.

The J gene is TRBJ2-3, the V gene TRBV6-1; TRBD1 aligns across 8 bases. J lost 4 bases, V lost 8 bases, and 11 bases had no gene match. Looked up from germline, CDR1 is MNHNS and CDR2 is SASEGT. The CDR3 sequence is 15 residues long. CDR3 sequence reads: CASGTTGAASDTQYF. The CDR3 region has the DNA TGTGCCAGCGGTACGACAGGGGCGGCCTCAGATACGCAGTATTTT.

DNA for the CDR3: TGTGCCATCAAACCTAGCGGGAGCACCGGGGAGCTGTTTTTT. This sequence encodes CAIKPSGSTGELFF. This chain joins TRBV10-3 and TRBJ2-2; 10 bases map to TRBD2. Looked up from germline, CDR1 is ENHRY and CDR2 is SYGVKD. CDR3 length: 14 amino acids. V trimming: 7 bases; J trimming: 4 bases; junction bases outside the gene matches: 3.

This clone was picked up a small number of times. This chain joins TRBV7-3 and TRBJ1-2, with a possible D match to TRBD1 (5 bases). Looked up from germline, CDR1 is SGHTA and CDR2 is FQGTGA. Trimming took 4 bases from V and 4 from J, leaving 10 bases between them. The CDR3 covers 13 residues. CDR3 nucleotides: TGTGCCAGCAGCTCTGACAGATCCTATGGCTACACCTTC. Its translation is CASSSDRSYGYTF.

For the CDR3, the DNA is TGTGCCAGCACCCCGTCCGGGACTTTTAGCACAGATACGCAGTATTTT. Protein sequence: CASTPSGTFSTDTQYF. The chain recombines TRBV5-4 with TRBJ2-3; a possible D gene is TRBD2 (6 bases). CDR3 length: 16 amino acids. CDR1 and CDR2 (germline): SGHNT, YYREEE (reference sequence). V was clipped by 6 bases and J by 0 bases, with 17 bases between them.

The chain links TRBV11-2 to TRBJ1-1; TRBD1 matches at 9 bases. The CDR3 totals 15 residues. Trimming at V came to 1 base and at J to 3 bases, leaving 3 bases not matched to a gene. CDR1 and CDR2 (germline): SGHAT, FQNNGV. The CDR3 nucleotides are TGTGCCAGCAGCTTAGGGGACAGGGAATACACTGAAGCTTTCTTT. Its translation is CASSLGDREYTEAFF.

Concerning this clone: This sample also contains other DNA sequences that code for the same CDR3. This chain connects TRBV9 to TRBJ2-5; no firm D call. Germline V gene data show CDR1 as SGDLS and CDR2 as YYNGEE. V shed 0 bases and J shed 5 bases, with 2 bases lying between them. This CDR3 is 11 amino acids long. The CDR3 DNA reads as TGTGCCAGCAGCGTAGCTGAGACCCAGTACTTC. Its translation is CASSVAETQYF.

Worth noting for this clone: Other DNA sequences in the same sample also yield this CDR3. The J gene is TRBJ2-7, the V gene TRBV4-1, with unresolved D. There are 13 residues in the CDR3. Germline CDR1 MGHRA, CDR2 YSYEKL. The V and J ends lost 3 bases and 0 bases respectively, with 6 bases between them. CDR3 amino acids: CASSQASSYEQYF. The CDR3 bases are TGCGCCAGCAGCCAGGCCAGCTCCTACGAGCAGTACTTC.

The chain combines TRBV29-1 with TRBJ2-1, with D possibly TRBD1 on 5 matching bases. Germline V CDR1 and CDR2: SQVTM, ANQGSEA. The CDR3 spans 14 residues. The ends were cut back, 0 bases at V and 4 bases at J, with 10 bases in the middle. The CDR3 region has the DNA TGCAGCGTTGAAGATCGGTCAGGGTACAATGAGCAGTTCTTC. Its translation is CSVEDRSGYNEQFF.

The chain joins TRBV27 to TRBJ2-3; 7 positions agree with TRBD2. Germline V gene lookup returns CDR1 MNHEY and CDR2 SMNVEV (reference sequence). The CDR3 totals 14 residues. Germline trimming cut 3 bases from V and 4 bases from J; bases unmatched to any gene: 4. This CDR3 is CASSLTGRADTQYF. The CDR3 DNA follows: TGTGCCAGCAGTTTGACGGGGAGGGCAGATACGCAGTATTTT.

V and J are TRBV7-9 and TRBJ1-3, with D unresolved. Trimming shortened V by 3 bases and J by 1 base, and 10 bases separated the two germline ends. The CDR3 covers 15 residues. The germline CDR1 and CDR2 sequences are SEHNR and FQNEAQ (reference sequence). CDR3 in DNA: TGTGCCAGCAGCTTCACCACGCAGTCTGGAAACACCATATATTTT. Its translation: CASSFTTQSGNTIYF.

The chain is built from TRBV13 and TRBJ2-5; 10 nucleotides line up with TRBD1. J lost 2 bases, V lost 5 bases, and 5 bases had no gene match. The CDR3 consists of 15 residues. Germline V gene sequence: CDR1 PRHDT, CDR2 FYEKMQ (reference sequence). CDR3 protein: CASSPGQGTQETQYF. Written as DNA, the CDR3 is TGTGCCAGCAGCCCGGGACAGGGGACACAAGAGACCCAGTACTTC.

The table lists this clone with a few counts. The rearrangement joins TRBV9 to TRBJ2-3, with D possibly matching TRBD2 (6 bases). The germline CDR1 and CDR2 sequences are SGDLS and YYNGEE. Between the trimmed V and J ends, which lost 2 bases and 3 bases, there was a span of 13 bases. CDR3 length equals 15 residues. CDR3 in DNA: TGTGCCAGCAGCGTGTGGGAGGACCTTACAGATACGCAGTATTTT. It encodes CASSVWEDLTDTQYF. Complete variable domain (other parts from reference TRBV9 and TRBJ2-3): DSGVTQTPKHLITATGQRVTLRCSPRSGDLSVYWYQQSLDQGLQFLIQYYNGEERAKGNILERFSAQQFPDLHSELNLSSLELGDSALYFCASSVWEDLTDTQYFGPGTRLTVL.

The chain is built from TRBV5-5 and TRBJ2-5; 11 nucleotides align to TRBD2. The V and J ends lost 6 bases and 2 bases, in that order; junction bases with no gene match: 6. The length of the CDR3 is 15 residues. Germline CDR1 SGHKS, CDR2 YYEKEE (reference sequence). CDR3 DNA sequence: TGTGCCAGCACCACCGGGACTAGCGGTCAAGAGACCCAGTACTTC. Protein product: CASTTGTSGQETQYF. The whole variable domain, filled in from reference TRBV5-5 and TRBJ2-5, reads DAGVTQSPTHLIKTRGQQVTLRCSPISGHKSVSWYQQVLGQGPQFIFQYYEKEERGRGNFPDRFSARQFPNYSSELNVNALLLGDSALYLCASTTGTSGQETQYFGPGTRLLVL.

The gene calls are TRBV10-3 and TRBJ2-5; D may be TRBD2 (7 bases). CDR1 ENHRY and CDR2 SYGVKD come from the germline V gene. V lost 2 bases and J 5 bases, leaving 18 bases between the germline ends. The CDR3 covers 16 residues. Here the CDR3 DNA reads TGTGCCATCAGTGAGGGAGGGGGGGCGATGTCGGAGACCCAGTACTTC. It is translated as CAISEGGGAMSETQYF.

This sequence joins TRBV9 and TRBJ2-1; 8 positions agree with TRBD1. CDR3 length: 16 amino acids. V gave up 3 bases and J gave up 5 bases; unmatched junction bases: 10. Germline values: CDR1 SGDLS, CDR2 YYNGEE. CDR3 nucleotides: TGTGCCAGCAGCGCGCCAGGGGACAGGCTAAACAATGAGCAGTTCTTC. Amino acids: CASSAPGDRLNNEQFF.

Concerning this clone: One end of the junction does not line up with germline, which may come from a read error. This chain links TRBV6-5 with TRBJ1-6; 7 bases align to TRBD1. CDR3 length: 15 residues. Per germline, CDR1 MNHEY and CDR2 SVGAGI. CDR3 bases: TGTGCCGGCAGGCGACAGGGAATGGATAATTCACCCCTCCACTTT. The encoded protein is CAGRRQGMDNSPLHF.

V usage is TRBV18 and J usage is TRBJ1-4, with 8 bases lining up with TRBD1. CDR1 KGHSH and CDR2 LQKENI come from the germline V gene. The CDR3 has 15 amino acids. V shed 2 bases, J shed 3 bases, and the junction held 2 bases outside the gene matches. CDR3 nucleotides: TGTGCCAGCTCACCAGGACAGGGCCCTAATGAAAAACTGTTTTTT. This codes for CASSPGQGPNEKLFF.

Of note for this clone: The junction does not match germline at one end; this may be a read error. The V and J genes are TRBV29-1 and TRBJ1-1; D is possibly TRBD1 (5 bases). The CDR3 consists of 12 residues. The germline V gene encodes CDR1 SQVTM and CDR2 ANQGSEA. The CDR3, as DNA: TGTAGCGTTGGGGCGGGGAACACTGAAGCTTTCTTT. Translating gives CSVGAGNTEAFF.

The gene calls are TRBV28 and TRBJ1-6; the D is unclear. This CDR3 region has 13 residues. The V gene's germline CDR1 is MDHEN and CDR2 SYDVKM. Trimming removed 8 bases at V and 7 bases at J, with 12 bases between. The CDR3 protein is CASLNDGNSPLHF. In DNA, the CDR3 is TGTGCCAGCCTTAATGACGGGAATTCACCCCTCCACTTT.

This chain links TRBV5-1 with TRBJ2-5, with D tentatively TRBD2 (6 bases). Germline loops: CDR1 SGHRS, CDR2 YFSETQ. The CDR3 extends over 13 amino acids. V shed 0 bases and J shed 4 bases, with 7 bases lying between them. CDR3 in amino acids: CASSLGSGETQYF. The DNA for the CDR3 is TGCGCCAGCAGCTTGGGTAGCGGAGAGACCCAGTACTTC.

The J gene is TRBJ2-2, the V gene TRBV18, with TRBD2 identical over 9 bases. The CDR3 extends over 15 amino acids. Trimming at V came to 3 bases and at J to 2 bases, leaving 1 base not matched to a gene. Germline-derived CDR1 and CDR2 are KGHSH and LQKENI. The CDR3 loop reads CASSPSGRNTGELFF. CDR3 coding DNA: TGTGCCAGCTCACCTAGCGGGAGAAACACCGGGGAGCTGTTTTTT. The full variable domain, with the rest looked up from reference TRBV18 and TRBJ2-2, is NAGVMQNPRHLVRRRGQEARLRCSPMKGHSHVYWYRQLPEEGLKFMVYLQKENIIDESGMPKERFSAEFPKEGPSILRIQQVVRGDSAAYFCASSPSGRNTGELFFGEGSRLTVL.